These 3 T cell receptor beta chains were sequenced from one sample in a study of blood T cells in healthy people across ages. Together with a sample-barcoded 5' primer, a J-beta primer mix was included in a second PCR lasting about 7 to 11 cycles. TCRdb re-derived calls from the 5' RACE reads in MiXCR, one entry per CDR3 protein. The sample contains over a million distinct CDR3 sequences, approximately 59% of which appear only once. The source material was blood. These receptor sequences come from a man aged 18 to 30 in good health.

V gene TRBV18 combines with J gene TRBJ2-1; 13 positions agree with TRBD2. With 6 bases clipped from V and 7 bases from J, the junction kept 6 bases outside the gene matches. CDR1 KGHSH and CDR2 LQKENI come from the germline V gene. The CDR3 spans 15 residues. The CDR3 nucleotides read TGTGCCAGCTCGATCGGGACTAGCGGGACAAATGAGCAGTTCTTC. It encodes CASSIGTSGTNEQFF.

The CDR3, as DNA: TGCGCCAGCAGCCACCCAATCGGGCAGGGCGGTATCTCTGGGGCCAACGTCCTGACTTTC. This gives the protein CASSHPIGQGGISGANVLTF. The chain is built from TRBV4-1 and TRBJ2-6; TRBD1 might be the D (5 bases). The length of the CDR3 is 20 residues. Trimming shortened V by 3 bases and J by 0 bases, and 21 bases separated the two germline ends. Per the germline V gene, CDR1 is MGHRA and CDR2 is YSYEKL.

A few counts support this clonotype. The CDR3 loop is CSVFTGRNGYTF. Here the CDR3 DNA reads TGCAGCGTTTTCACAGGGAGAAATGGCTACACCTTC. The J gene is TRBJ1-2, the V gene TRBV29-1; TRBD1 is a possible D gene (6 bases). CDR3 size: 12 residues. Germline CDR1 and CDR2: SQVTM and ANQGSEA. With 5 bases removed from V and 6 bases from J, the gap between germline ends came to 13 bases.